The rows below give T cell receptor beta chains drawn from one sample of a study of response to subunit inactivated influenza vaccine. TCRdb fed the RT-PCR reads into MiXCR, producing one record per CDR3 protein. The sample contains about 180,000 distinct CDR3 sequences, about 10% of which appear only once. This specimen consisted of CD8+ T cells sorted from PBMCs, obtained less than 25 months after vaccination. These TCRs come from a man aged 50 to 75 who received an inactivated influenza vaccine. CDR3s include the opening cysteine and the closing phenylalanine or tryptophan. D genes are given only for firm matches. Only some rows state a clone size, as once, few, many or a class for expanded clones.

clone size	D gene	V gene	J gene	CDR3 DNA	CDR3 protein
few	TRBD1	TRBV29-1	TRBJ1-1	TGCAGCGTGGACAGGCGTGAGACTGAAGCTTTCTTT	CSVDRRETEAFF
.	.	TRBV28	TRBJ2-6	TGTGCCAGCACTAAGGTTATCAGGTCCGTCCTGACTTTC	CASTKVIRSVLTF
many	.	TRBV7-2	TRBJ2-3	TGTGCCAGCAGCATGGGACCCATGACAAGCACAGATACGCAGTATTTT	CASSMGPMTSTDTQYF
many	.	TRBV28	TRBJ2-7	TGTGCCATCTGGGATGGCTACGAGCAGTACTTC	CAIWDGYEQYF
.	.	TRBV4-3	TRBJ2-3	TGCGCCAGCAGCCAAGATGGCCTAGTCGCAACAGATACGCAGTATTTT	CASSQDGLVATDTQYF
once	TRBD2	TRBV4-3	TRBJ2-1	TGCGCCAGCAGCCAAGTTCCCAGCGGGAATTACAATGAGCAGTTCTTC	CASSQVPSGNYNEQFF
few	TRBD2	TRBV12-3/TRBV12-4	TRBJ2-5	TGTGCCAGCAGTCAGGGGGGACTAGCGGGGGGAGAGACCCAGTACTTC	CASSQGGLAGGETQYF
.	.	TRBV7-8	TRBJ1-3	TGTGCCAGCAGCCCGGAGAGGGTGGGAAACACCATATATTTT	CASSPERVGNTIYF
.	.	TRBV12-3/TRBV12-4	TRBJ2-5	TGTGCCAGCAGTGGACGGGAAGAAGAGACCCAGTACTTC	CASSGREEETQYF
.	.	TRBV29-1	TRBJ2-1	TGCAGCGTTGAAGATCTTGGCGGGGACAATGAGCAGTTCTTC	CSVEDLGGDNEQFF
.	.	TRBV3-1	TRBJ2-1	TGTGCCAGCAGCCAAGATTACGGAGAGTCTACAAACAATGAGCAGTTCTTC	CASSQDYGESTNNEQFF
few	.	TRBV3-1	TRBJ2-3	TGTGCCAGCAGCCAAGGACTAGTTGGAGATACGCAGTATTTT	CASSQGLVGDTQYF
.	.	TRBV7-2	TRBJ2-7	TGTGCCAGCAGCTTAGTATACCAGGTATACGAGCAGTACTTC	CASSLVYQVYEQYF
many	.	TRBV15	TRBJ2-7	TGTGCCACCAGCATGGGTCATCCCTACGAGCAGTACTTC	CATSMGHPYEQYF
few	.	TRBV20-1	TRBJ1-2	TGCAGCACCTACAGGGCTATCAGGGCTGGCTACACCTTC	CSTYRAIRAGYTF
.	TRBD1	TRBV10-3	TRBJ1-2	TGTGCCATCAGTGAGGACGGACAGGGTTGGGACTATGGCTACACCTTC	CAISEDGQGWDYGYTF
.	.	TRBV2	TRBJ1-2	TGTGCCAGCAGTTTTGAACTAGCTAACTATGGCTACACCTTC	CASSFELANYGYTF
few	.	TRBV5-1	TRBJ2-3	TGCGCCAGCAGCTTGGTTGGGACAACTAGCACAGATACGCAGTATTTT	CASSLVGTTSTDTQYF
.	.	TRBV9	TRBJ2-1	TGTGCCAGCAGCACAAGCCGTTACAATGAGCAGTTCTTC	CASSTSRYNEQFF
many	TRBD2	TRBV20-1	TRBJ2-3	TGCAGTGCTTACCTAGCGGGATCATACACAGATACGCAGTATTTT	CSAYLAGSYTDTQYF